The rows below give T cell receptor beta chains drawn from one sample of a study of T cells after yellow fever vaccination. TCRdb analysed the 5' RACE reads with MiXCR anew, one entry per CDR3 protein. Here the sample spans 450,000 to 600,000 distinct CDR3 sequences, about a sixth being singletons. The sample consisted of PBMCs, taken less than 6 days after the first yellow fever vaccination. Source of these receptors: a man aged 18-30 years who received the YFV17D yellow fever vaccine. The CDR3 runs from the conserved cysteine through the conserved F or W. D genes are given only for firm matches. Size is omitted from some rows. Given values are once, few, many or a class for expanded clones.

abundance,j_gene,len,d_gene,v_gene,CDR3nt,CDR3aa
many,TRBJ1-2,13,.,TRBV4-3,TGCGCCAGCAGCCGCCACAGGGAATATGGCTACACCTTC,CASSRHREYGYTF
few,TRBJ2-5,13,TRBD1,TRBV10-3,TGTGCCAGCACGCCGGGGACAGCAGAGACCCAGTACTTC,CASTPGTAETQYF
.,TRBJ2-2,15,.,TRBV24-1,TGTGCCGCATCCGGGACACCGCCGAACACCGGGGAGCTGTTTTTT,CAASGTPPNTGELFF
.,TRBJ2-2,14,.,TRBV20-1,TGCAGTGCACCTCCCGGGTTACAAACCGGGGAGCTGTTTTTT,CSAPPGLQTGELFF
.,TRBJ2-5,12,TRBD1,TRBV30,TGTGCCTCGGGACAGCCTCAAGAGACCCAGTACTTC,CASGQPQETQYF
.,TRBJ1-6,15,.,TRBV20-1,TGCAGTGCTAGAAGTGATTCAGGGGCCCAATCACCCCTCCACTTT,CSARSDSGAQSPLHF
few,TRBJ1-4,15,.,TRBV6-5,TGTGCCAGCAGTTTAACGGGGGCAGGCGATGAAAAACTGTTTTTT,CASSLTGAGDEKLFF
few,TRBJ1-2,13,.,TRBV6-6,TGTGCCAGCACCTTCGGACAGTACTATGGCTACACCTTC,CASTFGQYYGYTF
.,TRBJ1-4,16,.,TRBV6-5,TGTGCCAGCAGTTACTCGTGGAGGGCGGTCGATGAAAAACTGTTTTTT,CASSYSWRAVDEKLFF
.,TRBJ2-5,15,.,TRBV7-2,TGTGCCAGCAGCTTAGAAAGGTCCAGGAGGGAGACCCAGTACTTC,CASSLERSRRETQYF
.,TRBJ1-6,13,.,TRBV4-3,TGCGCCAGCAGCCAAGATCGGGAATTCACCCTCCACTTT,CASSQDREFTLHF
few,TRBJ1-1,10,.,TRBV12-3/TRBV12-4,TGTGCCAGCACAGCTCGAGTCTCCTTCTTT,CASTARVSFF
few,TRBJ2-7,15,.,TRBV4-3,TGCGCCAGCAGCCAAGATTATCAGGGTCTTTACGAGCAGTACTTC,CASSQDYQGLYEQYF
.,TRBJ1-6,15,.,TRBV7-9,TGTGCCAGCAGCTGGAACAGGGAGGGGAGATCACCCCTCCACTTT,CASSWNREGRSPLHF
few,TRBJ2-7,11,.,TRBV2,TGTGCCAGCAGAGGAGCCTACGAGCAGTACTTC,CASRGAYEQYF
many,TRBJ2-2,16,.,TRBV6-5,TGTGCCAGCAGTTACTCGAGTGGAATACAGGGCGGGGAGCTGTTTTTT,CASSYSSGIQGGELFF
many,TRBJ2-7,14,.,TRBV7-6,TGTGCCAGCAGCTTAGTTTCCGCCCCCCAGGAGCAGTACTTC,CASSLVSAPQEQYF
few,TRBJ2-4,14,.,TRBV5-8,TGTGCCAGCAGCTCCTGGTCTATCAAAAACATTCAGTACTTC,CASSSWSIKNIQYF
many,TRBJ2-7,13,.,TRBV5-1,TGCGCCAGCAGCTTCTCCCCCTGGAGCGAGCAGTACTTC,CASSFSPWSEQYF
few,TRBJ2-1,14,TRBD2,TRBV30,TGTGCCTGGAACACGGGACTAGCAGCCAATGAGCAGTTCTTC,CAWNTGLAANEQFF
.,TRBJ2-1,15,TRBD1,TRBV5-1,TGCGCCAGCAGCTTCAGCCAGGGGGCGGGAAATGAGCAGTTCTTC,CASSFSQGAGNEQFF
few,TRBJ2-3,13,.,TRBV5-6,TGTGCCAGCAGCTTACCTTGGGGAAGTGCGCAGTATTTT,CASSLPWGSAQYF
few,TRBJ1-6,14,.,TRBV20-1,TGCAGTGCTAGAGATCCACGGACAGACTCACCCCTCCACTTT,CSARDPRTDSPLHF
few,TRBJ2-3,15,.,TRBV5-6,TGTGCCAGCAGCTTGTTCCAGATGGGGACAGATACGCAGTATTTT,CASSLFQMGTDTQYF
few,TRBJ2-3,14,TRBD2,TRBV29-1,TGCAGCGTCGCTAGCGGGGGTATGCCAAATACGCAGTATTTT,CSVASGGMPNTQYF
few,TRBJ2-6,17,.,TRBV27,TGTGCCAGCAGCCTACAGGAGCCCTACTCTGGGGCCAACGTCCTGACTTTC,CASSLQEPYSGANVLTF
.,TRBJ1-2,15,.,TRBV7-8,TGTGCCAGCAGCCAAACCGGTCCCCTTGTCTATGGCTACACCTTC,CASSQTGPLVYGYTF
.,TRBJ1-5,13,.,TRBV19,TGTGCCAGTGCGGGCGTTGGCAATCAGCCCCAGCATTTT,CASAGVGNQPQHF
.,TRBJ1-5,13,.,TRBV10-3,TGTGCCATCGGAGGACAGCTCAATCAGCCCCAGCATTTT,CAIGGQLNQPQHF
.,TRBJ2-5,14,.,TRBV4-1,TGCGCCAGCAGCCAAGGATGGTCGGAAGAGACCCAGTACTTC,CASSQGWSEETQYF
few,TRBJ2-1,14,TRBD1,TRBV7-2,TGTGCCAGCAGCTCATCCGGACAGGGCAGAAACGTTTTCTTC,CASSSSGQGRNVFF
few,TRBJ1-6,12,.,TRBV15,TGTGCCACCAGCAGAGGTGCTTCACCCCTCCACTTT,CATSRGASPLHF
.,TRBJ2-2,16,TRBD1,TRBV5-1,TGCGCCAGCAGCTTGCAGGGACAGACGAACACCGGGGAGCTGTTTTTT,CASSLQGQTNTGELFF
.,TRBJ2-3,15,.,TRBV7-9,TGTGCCAGCAGCTCCATTGAAGAATTCACAGATACGCAGTATTTT,CASSSIEEFTDTQYF
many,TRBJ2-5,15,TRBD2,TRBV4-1,TGCGCCAGCAGCCGAACGACTAGCGGGGTAGAGACCCAGTACTTC,CASSRTTSGVETQYF
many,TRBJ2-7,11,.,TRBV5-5,TGTGCCAGCAGCGTACAGTACGAGCAGTACTTC,CASSVQYEQYF
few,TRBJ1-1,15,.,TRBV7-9,TGTGCCAGCATCCCCATTTCACAGCCTTACACTGAAGCTTTCTTT,CASIPISQPYTEAFF
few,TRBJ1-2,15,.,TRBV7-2,TGTGCCAGCAGCCCCGGGGGGACCTCTAACTATGGCTACACCTTC,CASSPGGTSNYGYTF
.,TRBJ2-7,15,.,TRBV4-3,TGCGCCAGCAGCCAAGAACAGGACCCCCCTAACGAGCAGTACTTC,CASSQEQDPPNEQYF
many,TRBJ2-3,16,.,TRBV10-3,TGTGCCATCAGTGATACGGGGGTTAATCAAGGGAATACGCAGTATTTT,CAISDTGVNQGNTQYF
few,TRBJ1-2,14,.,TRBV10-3,TGTGCCATCAGTGACTCCGACAGGCACTATGGCTACACCTTC,CAISDSDRHYGYTF
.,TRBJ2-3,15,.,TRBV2,TGTGCCAGCATGCCCTCGGCGGGGAACACAGATACGCAGTATTTT,CASMPSAGNTDTQYF
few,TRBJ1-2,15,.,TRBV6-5,TGTGCCAGCAGTTATTCCGGGGGGCCCTTTGGCGGCTACACCTTC,CASSYSGGPFGGYTF
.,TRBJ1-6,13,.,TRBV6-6,TGTGCCAGCCGGGGACTTGTTAATTCACCCCTCCACTTT,CASRGLVNSPLHF
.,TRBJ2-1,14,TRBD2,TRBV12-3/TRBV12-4,TGTGCCAGCAGCTCGGGACTAGTGTTCTATGAGCAGTTCTTC,CASSSGLVFYEQFF
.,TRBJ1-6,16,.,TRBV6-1,TGTGCATCCCTCGGGGGAGGTAGCTCCTATAATTCACCCCTCCACTTT,CASLGGGSSYNSPLHF
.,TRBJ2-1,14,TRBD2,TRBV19,TGTGCCAGTAGTATTAGCGGGGGGGTTAATGAGCAGTTCTTC,CASSISGGVNEQFF
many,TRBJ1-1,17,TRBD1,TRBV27,TGTGCCAGCTTCACAGCAGGGGGTTTCGGGGGCGCCACTGAAGCTTTCTTT,CASFTAGGFGGATEAFF
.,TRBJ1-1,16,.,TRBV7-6,TGTGCCAGCAGCTTAGCTGTGACGGGAATGAACACTGAAGCTTTCTTT,CASSLAVTGMNTEAFF
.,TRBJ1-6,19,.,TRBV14,TGTGCCAGCAGCCAACGTCCTATTCCTCCGGGGGTCGGTAATTCACCCCTCCACTTT,CASSQRPIPPGVGNSPLHF
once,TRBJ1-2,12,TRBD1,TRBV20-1,TGCAGTCCTCAGACAGGGGGATATGGCTACACCTTC,CSPQTGGYGYTF
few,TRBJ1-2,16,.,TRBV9,TGTGCCAGCAGCGTAGAGGCAGGTCCTAAATTGTATGGCTACACCTTC,CASSVEAGPKLYGYTF
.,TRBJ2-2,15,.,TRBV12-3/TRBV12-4,TGTGCCAGCACCCCGAGGGGGTATAACACCGGGGAGCTGTTTTTT,CASTPRGYNTGELFF
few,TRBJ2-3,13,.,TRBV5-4,TGTGCCACTCGGGAGAGAGGGACAGATACGCAGTATTTT,CATRERGTDTQYF
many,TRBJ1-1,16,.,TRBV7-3,TGTGCCAGCAGCTTAGATCGGGACGCCTGGGCGACTGAAGCTTTCTTT,CASSLDRDAWATEAFF